A selection of T cell receptor beta chains follows, all from one sample in a study of T cell responses to AZD1222 COVID-19 vaccine. The repertoire was sequenced with immunoSEQ multiplex PCR; TCRdb's copy has only in-frame clones and lacks some. The top ten hold 5.5% to 8% of the sample, which has around 64,000 clones, approximately 83% seen once. The specimen comprised peripheral blood, sampled 28 days after the second AZD1222 dose. The receptors come from an adult who received the AZD1222 COVID-19 vaccine. The CDR3 runs from the conserved cysteine through the conserved F or W.

CDR3 protein: CASSVTLNTEAFF; V gene: TRBV19
CDR3 protein: CASSVFPGEKLFF; V gene: TRBV9
CDR3 protein: CASSFLNSGNTIYF; V gene: TRBV5-4
CDR3 protein: CASSLGREDGYTF; V gene: TRBV5-1
CDR3 protein: CASSHPGLAGGSSYEQYF; V gene: TRBV5-4
CDR3 protein: CATSRRDRGHNEQFF; V gene: TRBV15
CDR3 protein: CASSQDGQGARYGYTF; V gene: TRBV4-3
CDR3 protein: CASSQEGTLAFSGNTIYF; V gene: TRBV4-2
CDR3 protein: CASRTLAKGNQPQHF; V gene: TRBV28
CDR3 protein: CASSTGTRTYNEQFF; V gene: TRBV5-8
CDR3 protein: CASSQPTSGGDHEQYF; V gene: TRBV4-1
CDR3 protein: CASSLDRGGTEAFF; V gene: TRBV7-9
CDR3 protein: CASSRNPPGIVTEAFF; V gene: TRBV18
CDR3 protein: CASSISRTSNQPQHF; V gene: TRBV19
CDR3 protein: CASSVRTGDNSPLHF; V gene: TRBV9
CDR3 protein: CASSFGTAILNTIYF; V gene: TRBV11-2
CDR3 protein: CASSLVARGPRGSPLHF; V gene: TRBV5-1
CDR3 protein: CASMGGENTDTQYF; V gene: TRBV10-2
CDR3 protein: CASSTDRNYEQYF; V gene: TRBV6-6
CDR3 protein: CASSSTGLGAFF; V gene: TRBV7-9
CDR3 protein: CASSSGGASEQYF; V gene: TRBV19
CDR3 protein: CSASEGASFEAFF; V gene: TRBV20-1
CDR3 protein: CAWSAGHSPLHF; V gene: TRBV30
CDR3 protein: CASSISFGNTIYF; V gene: TRBV6-5
CDR3 protein: CASTAGTQNTEAFF; V gene: TRBV6-5
CDR3 protein: CASSLGTRVVGELFF; V gene: TRBV9
CDR3 protein: CASSPGAGNYEQYF; V gene: TRBV19
CDR3 protein: CASSFAGTSSYEQYF; V gene: TRBV3-1/TRBV3-2
CDR3 protein: CASREKAGGRLGQNIQYF; V gene: TRBV19
CDR3 protein: CASSRDSGIQYF; V gene: TRBV5-1
CDR3 protein: CASSRLAGNTIYF; V gene: TRBV28
CDR3 protein: CASGSPRDHYEQYF; V gene: TRBV11-2
CDR3 protein: CASSSPDRGQGGELFF; V gene: TRBV5-1
CDR3 protein: CASSYREIGEKLFF; V gene: TRBV6-5
CDR3 protein: CAISEGTLSADTQYF; V gene: TRBV10-3
CDR3 protein: CASSLFDSTNSPLHF; V gene: TRBV5-1
CDR3 protein: CASSPVIVRGRETQYF; V gene: TRBV18
CDR3 protein: CASSFEQGTDTQYF; V gene: TRBV5-1
CDR3 protein: CASITDGNTIYF; V gene: TRBV6-5
CDR3 protein: CASSSGGNQPQHF; V gene: TRBV6-5
CDR3 protein: CASSIRGAARRNSPLHF; V gene: TRBV19
CDR3 protein: CASSLVLGARNEQFF; V gene: TRBV5-8
CDR3 protein: CSVGDRIAKNIQYF; V gene: TRBV29-1
CDR3 protein: CASSLGLAGGRYEQYF; V gene: TRBV5-6
CDR3 protein: CASSRQRSSGNTIYF; V gene: TRBV5-8
CDR3 protein: CASRSTPGTMNTGELFF; V gene: TRBV28